Sequencing of this T cell receptor (beta chain) was carried out in a study of T cells in Graves' hyperthyroidism and ophthalmopathy. The V and J ends lost 4 bases and 6 bases respectively, with 14 bases between them. CDR3 size: 15 residues. The germline V gene has CDR1 KGHDR and CDR2 SFDVKD. This clonotype was detected a few times. TCR beta CDR3 sequences were amplified from RNA transcripts. The study used the HTBI primer set for a first-round RT-PCR of the TCR CDR3. MiXCR was run by TCRdb on the multiplex PCR reads, yielding one entry per CDR3 protein. This table holds 370,000 or so distinct CDR3 sequences, just under 25% found once. Stability of Graves' hyperthyroidism was defined as absent ophthalmopathy progression within 18 months.

The chain recombines TRBV24-1 with TRBJ1-4; D is possibly TRBD1 (5 bases). The sequence was collected from a man aged 50-60 years with Graves' hyperthyroidism. Sequences were obtained from blood. The CDR3 DNA is TGTGCCACCAGTGACCCCGACGGGGCGGATGAAAAACTGTTTTTT. Protein sequence: CATSDPDGADEKLFF.